The present entry profiles one TCR beta chain with its context. Its matching antigen is unknown. Its ends do not fully match the called genes, so a read error is possible. The data belong to a study of CD8+CD57+ T cells in acquired aplastic anemia. Overall study: Sorted cells (CD4+ and CD8+) yielded DNA amounts that averaged roughly 3 ug. Study findings and constraints: Patients had about 31 CD8+ CDR3 sequences in common with controls (the shared set). Patients were compared with controls for CD8+ Simpson's diversity, and no significant difference emerged.

The length of the CDR3 is 14 residues. From germline, CDR1 is SGDLS and CDR2 YYNGEE. Genomic DNA was employed as the template in profiling TCR beta VDJ and CDR3. TCRdb fed the reads into MiXCR, producing one record per CDR3 protein. The data contain some 170,000 distinct CDR3 sequences, more than 45% of them seen just once; the ten biggest clones take up under 1.2%. Selection for sequencing was limited to patients who had shown CD8+CD57+ cell expansion by flow cytometry. This clonotype originated in a human donor with aplastic anemia. The chain uses TRBV9 and TRBJ2-3, with D perhaps TRBD1 or TRBD2 (5 bases each). The sequencing sample was made of sorted CD4+, CD8+, or CD8+CD57+ T cells (not recorded which) from PBMCs. Here the CDR3 reads CASSASPLGDPHSF. For the CDR3, the DNA is TGTGCCAGCAGCGCAAGCCCACTAGGGGATCCTCACTCTTTT.